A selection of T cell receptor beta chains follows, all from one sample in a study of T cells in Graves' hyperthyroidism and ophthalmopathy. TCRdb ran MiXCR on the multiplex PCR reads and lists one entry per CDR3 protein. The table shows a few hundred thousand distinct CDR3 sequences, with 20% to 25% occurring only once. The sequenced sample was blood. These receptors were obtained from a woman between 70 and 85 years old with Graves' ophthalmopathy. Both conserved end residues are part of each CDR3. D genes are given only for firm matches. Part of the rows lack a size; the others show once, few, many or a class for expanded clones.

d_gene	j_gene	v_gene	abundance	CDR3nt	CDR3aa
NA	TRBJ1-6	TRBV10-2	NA	TGCGCCAGCAAGCCTGGGGGGCTTAATTCACCCCTCCACTTT	CASKPGGLNSPLHF
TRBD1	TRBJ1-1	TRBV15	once	TGTGCCACCAGCAGAGAAGTGGCAGGGGGGGCTCGGACTGAAGCTTTCTTT	CATSREVAGGARTEAFF
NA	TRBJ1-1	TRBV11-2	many	TGTGCCAGCAGCTTAGATGGGAGAGGGGACACTGAAGCTTTCTTT	CASSLDGRGDTEAFF
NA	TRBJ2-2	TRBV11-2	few	TGTGCCAGCAGCTTAGTTCGCATCGCGGACGCCGGGGAGCTGTTTTTT	CASSLVRIADAGELFF
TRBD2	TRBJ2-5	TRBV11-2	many	TGTGCCAGCAGCTTCGGGACTAAAGAGACCCAGTACTTC	CASSFGTKETQYF
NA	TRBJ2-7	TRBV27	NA	TGTGCCGCGTGGGACGCTTCCTACGAGCAGTACTTC	CAAWDASYEQYF
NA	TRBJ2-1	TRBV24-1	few	TGTGCCACCAGTGATAATCAGGGCGATGAGCAGTTCTTC	CATSDNQGDEQFF
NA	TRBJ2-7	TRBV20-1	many	TGCAGTGTTGGCTACGAGCAGTACTTC	CSVGYEQYF
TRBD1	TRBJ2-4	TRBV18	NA	TGTGCCAGCTCACCCGACAGGGCGGGCATTCAGTACTTC	CASSPDRAGIQYF
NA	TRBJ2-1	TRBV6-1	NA	TGTGCCAGCAGTGAAGTAACGGTTTACAATGAGCAGTTCTTC	CASSEVTVYNEQFF
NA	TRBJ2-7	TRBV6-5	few	TGTGCCAGCAGTTACCTCGGTAATCGAGACTCCTACGAGCAGTACTTC	CASSYLGNRDSYEQYF
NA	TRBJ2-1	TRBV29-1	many	TGCAGCGTTGAACCGGAGTACAATGAGCAGTTCTTC	CSVEPEYNEQFF
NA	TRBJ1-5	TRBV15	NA	TGTGCCACCAGCAAGGGGATGAAACAGCCCCAGCATTTT	CATSKGMKQPQHF
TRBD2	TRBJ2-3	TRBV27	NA	TGTGCCAGCAGTATGACCACTAGCGGGAGAGCAGATACGCAGTATTTT	CASSMTTSGRADTQYF
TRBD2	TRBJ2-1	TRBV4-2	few	TGTGCCAGCAGCCAAGCTAGGACTAGCGGGTACAATGAGCAGTTCTTC	CASSQARTSGYNEQFF
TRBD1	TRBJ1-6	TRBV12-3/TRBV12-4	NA	TGTGCCAGCAGAAAGACAGGGGCGCATTCACCCCTCCACTTT	CASRKTGAHSPLHF
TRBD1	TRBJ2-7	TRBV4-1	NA	TGCGCCAGCAGCCGCACCGGGACAGGAATCTCCGAGCAGTACTTC	CASSRTGTGISEQYF
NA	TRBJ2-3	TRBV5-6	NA	TGTGCCAGCAGCTCCCGGGGTTCAGGGGAAATCACAGATACGCAGTATTTT	CASSSRGSGEITDTQYF
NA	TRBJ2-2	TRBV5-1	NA	TGCGCCAGCAGCTTTAACAGGAACACCGGGGAGCTGTTTTTT	CASSFNRNTGELFF
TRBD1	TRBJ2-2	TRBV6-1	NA	TGTGCCAGCTGGATGGGGACAGGGAACACCGGGGAGCTGTTTTTT	CASWMGTGNTGELFF
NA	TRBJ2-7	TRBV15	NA	TGTGCCACCAACAGAGATTTGGGGGTCTACGAGCAGTACTTC	CATNRDLGVYEQYF
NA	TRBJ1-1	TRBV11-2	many	TGTGCCAGCAGCTTAGATTTTCGGTTTGAAGCTTTCTTT	CASSLDFRFEAFF
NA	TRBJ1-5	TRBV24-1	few	TGTGCCATTGGCGGACAGCACAGCAATCAGCCCCAGCATTTT	CAIGGQHSNQPQHF
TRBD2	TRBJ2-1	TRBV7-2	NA	TGTGCCAGCAGCTGGAGACTAGCGGGAGAGTACAATGAGCAGTTCTTC	CASSWRLAGEYNEQFF
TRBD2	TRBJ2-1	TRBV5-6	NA	TGTGCCAGCAGCCAGGGACTAGCGGGAGGGGAGCAGTTCTTC	CASSQGLAGGEQFF
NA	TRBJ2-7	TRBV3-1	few	TGTGCCAGCAGCCCCACCCAGGGGCCCTACGAGCAGTACTTC	CASSPTQGPYEQYF
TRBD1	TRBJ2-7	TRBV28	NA	TGTGCCAGCAGTAGATCCGGGACAGGGGGCTACGAGCAGTACTTC	CASSRSGTGGYEQYF
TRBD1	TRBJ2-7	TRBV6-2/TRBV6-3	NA	TGTGCCAGCAGTTTACTAGGGACAGTCAAGTACGAGCAGTACTTC	CASSLLGTVKYEQYF
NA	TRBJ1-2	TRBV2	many	TGTGCCAGCTTCAGGCGCCGGGACAATGGCTACACCTTC	CASFRRRDNGYTF
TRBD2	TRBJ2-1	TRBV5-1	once	TGCGCCAGCAGCTTGCTGATAGCGGGTATGAATGAGCAGTTCTTC	CASSLLIAGMNEQFF
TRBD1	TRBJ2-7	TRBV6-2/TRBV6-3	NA	TGTGCCAGCAGAATGACAGGGGGCTACGAGCAGTACTTC	CASRMTGGYEQYF
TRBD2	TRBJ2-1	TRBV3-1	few	TGTGCCAGCAGCCAAGTTTTTGGGCCGGGGGGGTACGAGCAGTTCTTC	CASSQVFGPGGYEQFF
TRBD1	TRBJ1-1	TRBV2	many	TGTGCCAGCAGTCAGGGGGCCCCCACTGAAGCTTTCTTT	CASSQGAPTEAFF
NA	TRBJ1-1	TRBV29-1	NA	TGCAGCGTTGAAAGCCAGATGAACACTGAAGCTTTCTTT	CSVESQMNTEAFF
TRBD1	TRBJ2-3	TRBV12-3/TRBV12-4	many	TGTGCCAGCAGCCCACGTCGGACAGGGGTGGGACCAGATACGCAGTATTTT	CASSPRRTGVGPDTQYF
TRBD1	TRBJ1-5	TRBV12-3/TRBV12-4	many	TGTGCCAGCAGCCTGACAGGGGCCAATCAGCCCCAGCATTTT	CASSLTGANQPQHF
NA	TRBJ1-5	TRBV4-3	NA	TGCGCCAGCAGCCAGAGGGGGGATAATCAGCCCCAGCATTTT	CASSQRGDNQPQHF
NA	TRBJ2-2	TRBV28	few	TGTGCCAGCAGCCGGTCTGGGGCATCGGGGGAGCTGTTTTTT	CASSRSGASGELFF
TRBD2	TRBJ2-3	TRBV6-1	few	TGTGCCAGCAGTGAAACGGGACTAGCGGGAGGGCGAGATACGCAGTATTTT	CASSETGLAGGRDTQYF